The clone carrying this T cell receptor (beta chain) was observed a few times. What it binds is not known. The sample originates from a study of PD-1 blockade in classical Hodgkin lymphoma. Study-level points and caveats: Newly diagnosed patients and complete responders had comparable diversity at baseline.

The assay was immunoSEQ multiplex PCR, and TCRdb's table has in-frame clones only and misses some. Of 45,000 to 50,000 clones in the sample, less than 85% were seen once. There was relapse after autologous stem cell transplantation in every patient, and there was variation in brentuximab vedotin exposure. There are 14 residues in the CDR3. The germline V gene has CDR1 MNHEY and CDR2 SMNVEV (reference sequence). The V and J ends lost 2 bases and 11 bases respectively, with 13 bases between them. The TCR originated in a human donor with classical Hodgkin lymphoma. The chain employs TRBV27 and TRBJ1-6; D gene unclear. The starting material was peripheral blood mononuclear cells (PBMCs), obtained before the second cycle of nivolumab. DNA for the CDR3: TGTGCCAGCAGTTTAGGTGGCTCTAGGACACCCCTCCACTTT. Protein product: CASSLGGSRTPLHF.